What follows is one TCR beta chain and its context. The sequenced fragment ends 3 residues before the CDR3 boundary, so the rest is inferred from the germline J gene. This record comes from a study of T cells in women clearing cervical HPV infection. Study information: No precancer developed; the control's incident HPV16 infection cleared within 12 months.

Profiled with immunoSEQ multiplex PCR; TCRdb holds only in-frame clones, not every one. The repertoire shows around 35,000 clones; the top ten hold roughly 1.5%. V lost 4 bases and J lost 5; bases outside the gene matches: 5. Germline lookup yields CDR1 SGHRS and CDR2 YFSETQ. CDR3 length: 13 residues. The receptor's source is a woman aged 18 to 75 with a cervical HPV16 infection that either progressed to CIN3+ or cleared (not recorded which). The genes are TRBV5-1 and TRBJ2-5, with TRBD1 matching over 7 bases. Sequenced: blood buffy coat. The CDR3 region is CASSLTGSETQYF. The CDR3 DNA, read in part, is TGCGCCAGCAGCCTGACAGGGTCGGAGACC.